The following is a TCR beta chain sequence with its context. Its antigen is undetermined. Within the ViraFEST assay, antigen-specific CD4+ T cells underwent expansion with viral peptide pools prior to sequencing. At the end of 10 days of culture, CD4+ T cells were isolated. Vaccine recipients had no previous SARS-CoV-2 infection; their nucleocapsid antibodies were negative. Germline CDR1 and CDR2: LGHNT and FRNRAP. The length of the CDR3 is 15 residues. The ends were cut back, 7 bases at V and 4 bases at J, with 17 bases in the middle. These data come from a study of vaccination effects on CD4 cells after COVID-19. Study findings and constraints: Sampling in the study covered few convalescent patients and included no early post-infection timepoints.

Generated by immunoSEQ multiplex PCR, the TCRdb table keeps only in-frame clones and is missing some. Of around 79,000 clones detected, over 70% appear once; the ten largest clones hold over 9.5%. This chain links TRBV12-5 with TRBJ2-1; D might be TRBD2 (5 bases). The sequenced sample was CD4+ T cells from PBMCs cultured with SARS-CoV-2 spike peptides, obtained before COVID-19 vaccination. This receptor was taken from a human donor who received a COVID-19 vaccine. The CDR3 region is CASDLDGKQYNEQFF. Written as DNA, the CDR3 is TGTGCTAGTGATCTAGACGGGAAGCAGTACAATGAGCAGTTCTTC.